The clone carrying this T cell receptor beta chain was counted a few times. This sample was taken from a study of T-cell reconstitution after alpha-beta-depleted transplantation in children. The CDR3 spans 13 residues. Trimming removed 6 bases from V and 2 bases from J, with 10 bases in between. Germline assignment: CDR1 SNHLY and CDR2 FYNNEI. This sample's TCRbeta library carried unique molecular identifier barcodes. TCRdb recomputed calls from the PCR reads with MiXCR, one row per CDR3 protein. The sample contains more than 500,000 distinct CDR3 sequences, about an eighth of which appear only once. Source: PBMCs, mostly from graft donor cells, taken 180 days after TCRalphabeta/CD19-depleted stem cell transplant. This clonotype was obtained from a female patient aged 2 to 10 who had a stem cell transplant for aplastic anemia, so the T cells may come from the graft donor. The chain uses TRBV2 and TRBJ1-2; D is perhaps TRBD1 (6 bases). The DNA of the CDR3 is TGTGCCAGCAGAGTTGGGGGCAACTATGGCTACACCTTC. Its translation: CASRVGGNYGYTF. Together with reference TRBV2 and TRBJ1-2, the CDR3 gives the full variable domain: EPEVTQTPSHQVTQMGQEVILRCVPISNHLYFYWYRQILGQKVEFLVSFYNNEISEKSEIFDDQFSVERPDGSNFTLKIRSTKLEDSAMYFCASRVGGNYGYTFGSGTRLTVV.